The 5 T cell receptor beta chains below all came from one sample that was sequenced in a study of shared clonotypes between healthy human individuals. Naive CD8 isolation took CD45RO-negative cells positively selected for CCR7 and excluded terminally differentiated effector memory CD45RA+ cells. Here immunoSEQ multiplex PCR was the method, and the copy in TCRdb shows in-frame clones only, minus some. The data show roughly 2,000,000 clones, around 95% seen once. Specimen: naive CD8+ T cells from PBMCs. The receptor set was obtained from a man in his late teens or twenties in good health. Some clones in this sample may be carry-over from other donors' samples.

The rearrangement uses TRBV30 and TRBJ1-4; 9 nucleotides line up with TRBD1. V trimming: 3 bases; J trimming: 7 bases; junction bases outside the gene matches: 6. CDR1 and CDR2 (germline): GTSNPN, SVGIG (reference sequence). The CDR3 runs to 14 residues. The CDR3 region has the DNA TGTGCCTGGAGAAACAGGGGGCAAGTTGAAAAACTGTTTTTT. It translates to CAWRNRGQVEKLFF.

The V call is TRBV6-4, the J call TRBJ2-7; the D is unclear. Germline loops: CDR1 MRHNA, CDR2 SNTAGT. Trimming cost V 3 bases and J 7 bases, with 13 bases left between them. The CDR3 runs 13 residues. CDR3 sequence: CASSETGLGEQYF. The CDR3 DNA reads TGTGCCAGCAGTGAAACGGGTCTAGGGGAGCAGTACTTC.

The chain combines TRBV4-3 with TRBJ1-3, with a possible D match to TRBD1 (5 bases). CDR1 LGHNA and CDR2 YSLEER come from the germline V gene. V lost 2 bases and J lost 0, with 14 bases in between. The CDR3 has 17 amino acids. The CDR3 region is CASSQSIRVGSGNTIYF. The CDR3, as DNA: TGCGCCAGCAGCCAATCTATCAGGGTGGGCTCTGGAAACACCATATATTTT.

The V call is TRBV28, the J call TRBJ2-2, with D perhaps matching TRBD1 (5 bases). The germline V and J ends were trimmed by 6 bases and 0 bases, with 11 bases remaining between them. This CDR3 region has 15 residues. Germline V lookup: CDR1 MDHEN, CDR2 SYDVKM. CDR3 sequence reads: CASRSTDANTGELFF. The CDR3 DNA sequence: TGTGCCAGCAGGTCGACAGATGCGAACACCGGGGAGCTGTTTTTT. Combining the CDR3 with reference TRBV28 and TRBJ2-2 gives the whole variable domain DVKVTQSSRYLVKRTGEKVFLECVQDMDHENMFWYRQDPGLGLRLIYFSYDVKMKEKGDIPEGYSVSREKKERFSLILESASTNQTSMYLCASRSTDANTGELFFGEGSRLTVL.

This clone was counted once. This chain links TRBV7-7 with TRBJ1-1; D uncertain. Trimming took off 10 bases at V and 7 bases at J, with 16 bases between the two ends. Per the germline V gene, CDR1 is SSHAT and CDR2 is FNYEAQ (reference sequence). The CDR3 extends over 12 amino acids. For the CDR3, the DNA is TGTGCCACCTCCCCCCTTGGAGGTGAAGCTTTCTTT. This gives the protein CATSPLGGEAFF.